The 29 T cell receptor beta chains below come from one sample, sequenced in a study of OX40 agonist ivuxolimab in advanced cancers. Profiling relied on immunoSEQ multiplex PCR, and the TCRdb table lists in-frame clones only, not all of them. Of some 130,000 clones detected, approximately 94% appear once; the ten largest clones hold 0.9% to 1.2%. The sequences come from CD4+ or CD8+ T cells sorted from blood, collected in a trial of the OX40 agonist ivuxolimab. Every receptor here comes from an adult with an advanced solid tumor such as melanoma, head and neck, liver or kidney cancer.

The rearrangement uses TRBV29-1 and TRBJ2-7; D gene unclear. This CDR3 has 13 amino acids. Trimming left V 7 bases short and J 4 bases short, with 17 bases between. CDR1 is SQVTM and CDR2 is ANQGSEA in the germline V gene. CDR3 bases: TGCAGCGCCACACGGCACCCGCCGTACGAGCAGTACTTC. It translates to CSATRHPPYEQYF.

The gene calls are TRBV7-2 and TRBJ1-1, with D unclear. Germline V gives CDR1 SGHTA, CDR2 FQGNSA. Trimming stripped 5 bases from V and 3 bases from J, with 10 bases between. The CDR3 covers 13 residues. The chain's CDR3 is CASSRDTDTEAFF. In nucleotides, the CDR3 is TGTGCCAGCAGCCGAGACACAGACACTGAAGCTTTCTTT.

This clone was recorded once. The chain is built from TRBV4-3 and TRBJ2-5; perhaps TRBD2 as D (6 bases). The CDR3 has 15 amino acids. Germline lookup yields CDR1 LGHNA and CDR2 YSLEER. V was clipped by 8 bases and J by 5 bases, with 21 bases between them. The CDR3 loop is CASRKTELAWETQYF. As DNA, the CDR3 is TGCGCCAGCCGAAAGACTGAACTAGCTTGGGAGACCCAGTACTTC.

This chain uses TRBV6-6 with TRBJ1-1; D ambiguous. Germline loops: CDR1 MNHNY, CDR2 SVGAGI (reference sequence). The CDR3 loop spans 14 amino acids. V was pared by 6 bases and J by 0 bases, with 11 bases between. The CDR3 sequence: CASRPGQMNTEAFF. The CDR3 DNA reads as TGTGCCAGCAGGCCCGGCCAAATGAACACTGAAGCTTTCTTT.

The gene calls are TRBV7-3 and TRBJ2-1, with D possibly TRBD2 on 5 matching bases. The CDR3 extends over 16 amino acids. Germline V gives CDR1 SGHTA, CDR2 FQGTGA. Trimming left V 7 bases short and J 2 bases short, with 18 bases between. The CDR3 nucleotides read TGTGCCAGCAAGGAAGATAGCGTGGTTACCTACAATGAGCAGTTCTTC. This translates into CASKEDSVVTYNEQFF. The entire variable domain, with the rest obtained from reference TRBV7-3 and TRBJ2-1, is as follows: GAGVSQTPSNKVTEKGKYVELRCDPISGHTALYWYRQSLGQGPEFLIYFQGTGAADDSGLPNDRFFAVRPEGSVSTLKIQRTERGDSAVYLCASKEDSVVTYNEQFFGPGTRLTVL.

V gene TRBV25-1 combines with J gene TRBJ1-1; D gene uncertain. V dropped 7 bases and J dropped 6 bases, with 15 bases sitting between them. Germline CDR1 and CDR2: MGHDK and SYGVNS. The CDR3 runs to 13 residues. Written as DNA, the CDR3 is TGTGCCAGCACCTCACCACACCGGCCTGAAGCTTTCTTT. It translates to CASTSPHRPEAFF.

This clone appeared a single time. The chain has TRBV5-6 and TRBJ2-5; 9 bases fit TRBD2. The J call is doubtful: the DNA matches TRBJ2-7 better. The CDR3 extends over 14 amino acids. Looked up from germline, CDR1 is SGHDT and CDR2 is YYEEEE. The CDR3 spells CASSLAGRLYEQYF. The CDR3, as DNA: TGTGCCAGCAGCCTAGCGGGGCGGCTCTACGAGCAGTACTTC.

The chain couples TRBV12-5 to TRBJ1-5; unclear D gene. With 6 bases removed from V and 7 bases from J, the gap between germline ends came to 19 bases. This CDR3 is 15 amino acids long. CDR1 LGHNT and CDR2 FRNRAP come from the germline V gene. The CDR3 is CASGRFDRPEQPQHF. In DNA form, the CDR3 reads TGTGCTAGTGGCCGGTTTGACCGTCCAGAGCAGCCCCAGCATTTT.

The chain joins TRBV6-4 to TRBJ1-6; D not certain. There are 13 residues in the CDR3. V was trimmed by 4 bases and J by 7 bases, leaving 8 bases between them. The V gene's germline CDR1 is MRHNA and CDR2 SNTAGT. The DNA for the CDR3 is TGTGCCAGCAGTGGGGTCCCCAATTCACCCCTCCACTTT. Its translation: CASSGVPNSPLHF.

This clone was counted once. The V gene is TRBV4-3, the J gene TRBJ2-3; D assignment may be TRBD1 or TRBD2 (6 bases each). Germline V gene lookup returns CDR1 LGHNA and CDR2 YSLEER. The germline V and J ends were trimmed by 4 bases and 2 bases, with 10 bases remaining between them. This CDR3 has 14 residues. The CDR3 DNA reads as TGCGCCAGCAGCCCGGGGGCGGCCACAGATACGCAGTATTTT. Its translation is CASSPGAATDTQYF.

The rearrangement uses TRBV4-1 and TRBJ2-1; D is unclear. This CDR3 has 14 residues. CDR1 is MGHRA and CDR2 is YSYEKL in the germline V gene. The V and J ends lost 5 bases and 0 bases respectively, with 8 bases between them. The CDR3 sequence: CASSRSLSYNEQFF. CDR3 DNA: TGCGCCAGCAGCAGGAGCCTCTCCTACAATGAGCAGTTCTTC.

The chain links TRBV4-1 to TRBJ2-4; no definite D call. Between the trimmed V and J ends, which lost 0 bases and 0 bases, there was a span of 12 bases. The CDR3 has 17 residues. The germline CDR1 and CDR2 sequences are MGHRA and YSYEKL. The CDR3 protein is CASSQDGRALAKNIQYF. CDR3 DNA sequence: TGCGCCAGCAGCCAAGATGGCAGAGCACTAGCCAAAAACATTCAGTACTTC.

This clone was detected once. This chain links TRBV4-3 with TRBJ1-1, with D possibly being TRBD1 (6 bases). The CDR3 runs 15 residues. Germline lookup yields CDR1 LGHNA and CDR2 YSLEER. V was pared by 4 bases and J by 0 bases, with 12 bases between. CDR3 amino acids: CASSRAGQMNTEAFF. CDR3 DNA sequence: TGCGCCAGCAGCCGGGCCGGACAGATGAACACTGAAGCTTTCTTT.

The J gene is TRBJ1-3, the V gene TRBV7-2, with D possibly TRBD1 on 6 matching bases. V lost 2 bases and J 7 bases, leaving 9 bases between the germline ends. Germline loops: CDR1 SGHTA, CDR2 FQGNSA. The CDR3 consists of 13 residues. DNA of the CDR3: TGTGCCAGCAGCTTACAGGGGCGCAACACCATATATTTT. Protein product: CASSLQGRNTIYF.

The V gene is TRBV11-2, the J gene TRBJ2-5; D unresolved. The CDR3 runs 12 residues. V lost 5 bases, J lost 0 bases, and 4 bases lay in between. From germline, CDR1 is SGHAT and CDR2 FQNNGV. The DNA of the CDR3 is TGTGCCAGCAGCGCGTACCAAGAGACCCAGTACTTC. Its translation is CASSAYQETQYF.

A single count supports this clone. The chain employs TRBV6-5 and TRBJ1-5; 7 positions agree with TRBD1. V lost 6 bases to trimming and J lost 5 bases; unmatched junction nucleotides: 10. Germline V gene lookup returns CDR1 MNHEY and CDR2 SVGAGI. This CDR3 contains 15 residues. CDR3 DNA sequence: TGTGCCAGCAGCAGGGGGTCCGGGACAGATCAGCCCCAGCATTTT. This encodes CASSRGSGTDQPQHF.

The chain links TRBV27 to TRBJ1-6; D call uncertain. The CDR3 totals 14 residues. The germline V and J ends were trimmed by 6 bases and 9 bases, with 15 bases remaining between them. Germline V gene sequence: CDR1 MNHEY, CDR2 SMNVEV (reference sequence). The CDR3 here is CASSLVPPGSPLHF. The CDR3 DNA reads as TGTGCCAGCAGCTTAGTACCACCGGGTTCACCCCTCCACTTT.

This rearrangement joins TRBV6-5 to TRBJ2-7, with 8 bases aligning to TRBD2. V shed 2 bases and J 2 bases; nucleotides not matched to a gene: 2. This CDR3 has 14 residues. Germline V gene sequence: CDR1 MNHEY, CDR2 SVGAGI. The CDR3 region is CASSYTGGPYEQYF. In nucleotides, the CDR3 is TGTGCCAGCAGTTACACGGGAGGGCCCTACGAGCAGTACTTC.

The chain is built from TRBV28 and TRBJ1-2; a possible D gene is TRBD1 (5 bases). Germline CDR1 and CDR2: MDHEN and SYDVKM. With 7 bases removed from V and 4 bases from J, the gap between germline ends came to 7 bases. There are 11 residues in the CDR3. The CDR3 DNA sequence: TGTGCCAGCATCCAGGGCTATGGCTACACCTTC. It is translated as CASIQGYGYTF.

The chain couples TRBV5-4 to TRBJ1-2, with D perhaps matching TRBD1 (5 bases). Trimming took 4 bases from V and 7 from J, leaving 17 bases between them. The germline CDR1 and CDR2 sequences are SGHNT and YYREEE (reference sequence). The CDR3 has 14 residues. DNA of the CDR3: TGTGCCAGCAGCCCGCCGCAGGGATGGGGTGGCTACACCTTC. It yields the protein CASSPPQGWGGYTF.

The chain recombines TRBV18 with TRBJ1-1; a weak D match, TRBD1 (6 bases). CDR3 length: 14 residues. Germline loops: CDR1 KGHSH, CDR2 LQKENI. The V and J ends lost 3 bases and 1 base respectively, with 9 bases between them. The DNA of the CDR3 is TGTGCCAGCTCACCGTCGACAGGGAACACTGAAGCTTTCTTT. Protein product: CASSPSTGNTEAFF.

The chain joins TRBV29-1 to TRBJ2-7, with D perhaps matching TRBD2 (5 bases). Germline CDR1 is SQVTM and CDR2 is ANQGSEA. V dropped 4 bases and J dropped 2 bases, with 9 bases sitting between them. The CDR3 is 12 residues long. The CDR3 sequence: CSVGGITYEQYF. The CDR3 region has the DNA TGCAGCGTTGGAGGGATAACCTACGAGCAGTACTTC.

The chain is built from TRBV4-1 and TRBJ1-2; no definite D call. The germline gives CDR1 MGHRA, CDR2 YSYEKL. V shed 5 bases and J shed 5 bases, with 18 bases lying between them. The CDR3 has 15 residues. Written as DNA, the CDR3 is TGCGCCAGCAGCTACCCGGTGGCCAGCAAATATGGCTACACCTTC. It translates to CASSYPVASKYGYTF.

The V call is TRBV5-1, the J call TRBJ2-2, with 8 bases fitting TRBD1. The CDR3 extends over 14 amino acids. With 6 bases clipped from V and 5 bases from J, the junction kept 6 bases outside the gene matches. Looked up from germline, CDR1 is SGHRS and CDR2 is YFSETQ. The CDR3, as DNA: TGCGCCAGCACACAGGGGGGAAGAACCGGGGAGCTGTTTTTT. Its translation: CASTQGGRTGELFF.

This chain uses TRBV28 with TRBJ2-7, with TRBD2 matching 8 bases. Germline lookup yields CDR1 MDHEN and CDR2 SYDVKM. CDR3 length equals 15 residues. V trimming: 6 bases; J trimming: 1 base; junction bases outside the gene matches: 8. The CDR3 bases are TGTGCCAGCAGATCTGCGGGACTAGGATCCTACGAGCAGTACTTC. Its protein is CASRSAGLGSYEQYF.

The CDR3 sequence: CASSPDRGGGYTF. CDR3 DNA sequence: TGTGCCAGCAGCCCGGACAGGGGGGGCGGCTACACCTTC. This chain joins TRBV6-1 and TRBJ1-2; the match to TRBD1 covers 10 bases. Germline V gene lookup returns CDR1 MNHNS and CDR2 SASEGT. The J segment lost 8 bases and the V segment lost 6 bases, leaving 6 bases of the junction unmatched. This CDR3 region has 13 residues.

The chain is built from TRBV10-3 and TRBJ2-3; 7 bases fit TRBD1. Germline CDR1 is ENHRY and CDR2 is SYGVKD. The CDR3 loop spans 15 amino acids. J was trimmed by 4 bases and V by 6 bases; bases with no gene match: 10. CDR3 in DNA: TGTGCCATCAGCCCGGGACAGACTGTGGCAGATACGCAGTATTTT. Translated, it gives CAISPGQTVADTQYF.

The V call is TRBV13, the J call TRBJ2-7; no clear D. Looked up from germline, CDR1 is PRHDT and CDR2 is FYEKMQ (reference sequence). Trimming took 1 base from V and 3 from J, leaving 4 bases between them. This CDR3 has 12 amino acids. The CDR3 sequence: CASSLAGYEQYF. In nucleotides, the CDR3 is TGTGCCAGCAGCTTAGCCGGCTACGAGCAGTACTTC.

V is TRBV11-2 and J is TRBJ1-2, with D unresolved. The V end lost 0 bases, the J end lost 3 bases, and 8 bases lay between the germline ends. CDR1 is SGHAT, CDR2 FQNNGV, per germline. The CDR3 extends over 14 amino acids. CDR3 sequence: CASSLDRADYGYTF. The CDR3 DNA reads TGTGCCAGCAGCTTAGATCGGGCGGACTATGGCTACACCTTC. Supplemented by reference TRBV11-2 and TRBJ1-2, the full variable domain reads EAGVAQSPRYKIIEKRQSVAFWCNPISGHATLYWYQQILGQGPKLLIQFQNNGVVDDSQLPKDRFSAERLKGVDSTLKIQPAKLEDSAVYLCASSLDRADYGYTFGSGTRLTVV.